This T cell receptor beta chain was sequenced in a study of post-analysis software for immune sequencing data. Overall study context: Both relapsing-remitting and secondary progressive multiple sclerosis featured among the disease courses, as did progressive-relapsing multiple sclerosis. The study, taken as a whole, reports: TRBV5-6, TRBV5-1 and TRBV20-1 belonged to a set of roughly 5 TRBV segments that were more frequent in patients than controls. Controls showed significantly higher normalized Chao1 diversity than did multiple sclerosis patients.

Turning to this clonotype: The antigen is unknown.

TCR beta cDNA libraries had unique molecular identifiers. Researchers reported 520,000 or so cDNA molecules coming from roughly 1 to 10 million T cells. TCRdb re-derived calls from the PCR reads in MiXCR, one entry per CDR3 protein. The sample holds about 200,000 distinct CDR3 sequences; 29% are singletons and the top ten take roughly 3.4%. Unmatched junction bases numbered 5, after V lost 5 bases and J lost 1 base. Germline CDR1 reads MGHDK; CDR2 reads SYGVNS. The CDR3 has 14 residues. V usage is TRBV25-1 and J usage is TRBJ2-7; 7 bases align to TRBD2. The sequenced sample consisted of blood. The origin of this receptor is a girl aged 2-17 years with multiple sclerosis. The CDR3 loop is CASSRRGSSYEQYF. The CDR3 nucleotides are TGTGCCAGCAGTAGGCGGGGGTCGTCCTACGAGCAGTACTTC.